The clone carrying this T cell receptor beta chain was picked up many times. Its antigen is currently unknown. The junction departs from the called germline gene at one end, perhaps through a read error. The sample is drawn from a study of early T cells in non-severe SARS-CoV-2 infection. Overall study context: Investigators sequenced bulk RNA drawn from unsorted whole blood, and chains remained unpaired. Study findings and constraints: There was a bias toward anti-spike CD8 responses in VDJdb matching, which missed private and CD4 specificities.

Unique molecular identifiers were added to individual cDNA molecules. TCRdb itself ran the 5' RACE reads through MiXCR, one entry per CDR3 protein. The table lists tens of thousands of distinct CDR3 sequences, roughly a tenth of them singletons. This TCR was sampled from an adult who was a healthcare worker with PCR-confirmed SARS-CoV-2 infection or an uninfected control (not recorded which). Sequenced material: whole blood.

CDR3: CASSETSFTDTQYF. The CDR3 nucleotides read TGTGCCAGCAGTGAAACTAGTTTCACAGACACGCAGTATTTT. The chain is built from TRBV6-1 and TRBJ2-3; perhaps TRBD2 as D (5 bases). Looked up from germline, CDR1 is MNHNS and CDR2 is SASEGT. The CDR3 runs 14 residues.